This T cell receptor (beta chain) comes out of a study of blood T cell repertoires in COVID-19. Study-level information: PBMCs, B-cell-depleted T cells, or T cells provided the cDNA or gDNA that made up the material.

The trim removed 4 bases at V and 8 bases at J, leaving 6 bases unmatched. CDR1 is SGHDT, CDR2 YYEEEE, per germline. This CDR3 region has 14 residues. Original analysis: For nucleated cells, counts were estimated from reference gene primer amplification. Repertoires were generated with immunoSEQ multiplex PCR, while TCRdb's copy carries only in-frame clones and drops some. Clone size and the V and J calls come from that table; the DNA yielded D and trimming. The table records over 100,000 clones, less than 85% of them present only once. The TCR was taken from a woman aged 55 to 70 with acute or convalescent COVID-19. The sample consisted of peripheral blood. The rearrangement links TRBV5-6 to TRBJ1-6; 7 bases fit TRBD1. The CDR3 region is CASSPRTGYSPLHF. The CDR3 nucleotides are TGTGCCAGCAGCCCGCGGACAGGCTATTCACCCCTCCACTTT.